This T cell receptor beta chain was identified in a study of OX40 agonist ivuxolimab in advanced cancers. The CDR3 spans 17 residues. Data came from immunoSEQ multiplex PCR; TCRdb stores just in-frame clones and leaves some out. The sample lists nearly 45,000 clones; about 80% were seen once. The sample in question was CD4+ or CD8+ T cells sorted from blood, obtained in a trial of the OX40 agonist ivuxolimab. This sequence joins TRBV21-1 and TRBJ2-1; no check of the table's D call, TRBD2, against the DNA was made. TRBV21-1 is flagged as a pseudogene. This clonotype was sampled from an adult with an advanced solid tumor such as melanoma, head and neck, liver or kidney cancer. The CDR3 region has the DNA TGTGCCAGCAACAAGTGGGACTTAGCGGGTGACTACAATGAGCAGTTCTTC. As protein: CASNKWDLAGDYNEQFF.